A selection of T cell receptor beta chains follows, all from one sample in a study of control samples from healthy donors and cancer patients. The data were produced by immunoSEQ multiplex PCR, yet TCRdb's version contains in-frame clones alone and is incomplete. The sample holds over 50,000 clones, roughly 88% seen once. Sequenced input: blood. The source is a man aged 45 to 65 in good health. CDR3s include the opening cysteine and the closing phenylalanine or tryptophan. The order of the fields is V gene, CDR3 length, clone size, D gene, J gene, CDR3 protein, CDR3 DNA. D genes are given only for firm matches. Size values are once, few and many counts, or a class for expanded clones, and some rows have none.

V: TRBV18; length: 21; size: few; D: NA; J: TRBJ1-1; CDR3: CASSPPGSTIGPPRGNTEAFF; DNA: TGTGCCAGCTCACCACCGGGTAGTACGATCGGGCCTCCAAGGGGGAACACTGAAGCTTTCTTT
V: TRBV29-1; length: 18; size: NA; D: TRBD2; J: TRBJ2-1; CDR3: CSVDPRLAGVSPYNEQFF; DNA: TGCAGCGTTGACCCGAGACTAGCGGGAGTCTCTCCCTACAATGAGCAGTTCTTC
V: TRBV27; length: 17; size: NA; D: NA; J: TRBJ2-7; CDR3: CASSRTESHALSYEQYF; DNA: TGTGCCAGCAGTCGGACGGAGTCCCATGCTCTCTCCTACGAGCAGTACTTC
V: TRBV10-3; length: 14; size: NA; D: TRBD1; J: TRBJ1-1; CDR3: CAIRATGEDTEAFF; DNA: TGTGCCATCAGGGCGACAGGGGAGGACACTGAAGCTTTCTTT
V: TRBV19; length: 17; size: few; D: TRBD2; J: TRBJ2-1; CDR3: CASSIVPSGRVNNEQFF; DNA: TGTGCCAGTAGTATAGTACCTAGCGGGAGGGTTAACAATGAGCAGTTCTTC
V: TRBV28; length: 19; size: NA; D: TRBD2; J: TRBJ2-1; CDR3: CASSWTPLAGGPSYNEQFF; DNA: TGTGCCAGCAGTTGGACCCCACTAGCGGGAGGCCCCTCCTACAATGAGCAGTTCTTC
V: TRBV28; length: 12; size: NA; D: NA; J: TRBJ2-3; CDR3: CASSLLWHTQYF; DNA: TGTGCCAGCAGTTTATTATGGCATACGCAGTATTTT
V: TRBV28; length: 16; size: NA; D: NA; J: TRBJ1-3; CDR3: CASSLGTRAPGNTIYF; DNA: TGTGCCAGCAGTTTAGGGACCAGGGCCCCGGGAAACACCATATATTTT
V: TRBV12-3/TRBV12-4; length: 11; size: NA; D: NA; J: TRBJ2-3; CDR3: CASSLDFLQYF; DNA: TGTGCCAGCAGTTTGGACTTTTTGCAGTATTTT
V: TRBV19; length: 13; size: NA; D: NA; J: TRBJ2-5; CDR3: CVSSIRGSETQYF; DNA: TGTGTCAGTAGTATAAGGGGGAGTGAGACCCAGTACTTC
V: TRBV19; length: 14; size: NA; D: NA; J: TRBJ1-4; CDR3: CASSYSATNEKLFF; DNA: TGTGCCAGTAGTTACAGTGCAACTAATGAAAAACTGTTTTTT
V: TRBV19; length: 15; size: few; D: NA; J: TRBJ1-1; CDR3: CASSDFYGRNTEAFF; DNA: TGTGCCAGTAGCGACTTTTACGGACGGAACACTGAAGCTTTCTTT
V: TRBV28; length: 14; size: NA; D: TRBD2; J: TRBJ2-3; CDR3: CASLTSGDTDTQYF; DNA: TGTGCCAGTTTGACTAGCGGAGACACAGATACGCAGTATTTT
V: TRBV28; length: 11; size: NA; D: NA; J: TRBJ2-2; CDR3: CASHTTGELFF; DNA: TGTGCCAGCCACACAACCGGGGAGCTGTTTTTT
V: TRBV19; length: 14; size: NA; D: NA; J: TRBJ1-5; CDR3: CATSGQGGNQPQHF; DNA: TGTGCCACCTCGGGGCAAGGGGGCAATCAGCCCCAGCATTTT
V: TRBV24-1; length: 13; size: NA; D: NA; J: TRBJ1-1; CDR3: CAARGAANTEAFF; DNA: TGTGCCGCCCGCGGGGCAGCGAACACTGAAGCTTTCTTT
V: TRBV6-5; length: 15; size: once; D: TRBD2; J: TRBJ2-2; CDR3: CASRGGGIYTGELFF; DNA: TGTGCCAGCCGGGGCGGGGGAATCTACACCGGGGAGCTGTTTTTT
V: TRBV4-1; length: 13; size: NA; D: NA; J: TRBJ1-1; CDR3: CASSQVGDTEAFF; DNA: TGCGCCAGCAGCCAAGTCGGCGACACTGAAGCTTTCTTT
V: TRBV27; length: 14; size: NA; D: TRBD2; J: TRBJ2-5; CDR3: CASSLGGNGETQYF; DNA: TGTGCCAGCAGTTTGGGGGGGAACGGTGAGACCCAGTACTTC
V: TRBV7-9; length: 16; size: NA; D: NA; J: TRBJ2-1; CDR3: CASSPHPRLGSNEQFF; DNA: TGTGCCAGCAGTCCTCACCCCCGCCTCGGATCCAATGAGCAGTTCTTC
V: TRBV29-1; length: 12; size: once; D: NA; J: TRBJ1-1; CDR3: CSVSRLNTEAFF; DNA: TGCAGCGTGTCACGGTTGAACACTGAAGCTTTCTTT
V: TRBV6-2/TRBV6-3; length: 15; size: NA; D: NA; J: TRBJ1-2; CDR3: CASSYSGSANYGYTF; DNA: TGTGCCAGCAGTTACTCGGGGTCGGCTAACTATGGCTACACCTTC
V: TRBV6-6; length: 13; size: NA; D: TRBD2; J: TRBJ2-7; CDR3: CASCGRDYYEQYF; DNA: TGTGCCAGCTGTGGGCGGGACTACTACGAGCAGTACTTC
V: TRBV19; length: 14; size: NA; D: NA; J: TRBJ1-2; CDR3: CASSIAQEIYGYTF; DNA: TGTGCCAGTAGTATAGCACAGGAAATCTATGGCTACACCTTC
V: TRBV18; length: 17; size: NA; D: NA; J: TRBJ2-2; CDR3: CASSPPGGGSNTGELFF; DNA: TGTGCCAGCTCACCACCGGGTGGAGGGTCGAACACCGGGGAGCTGTTTTTT
V: TRBV5-6; length: 16; size: NA; D: TRBD1; J: TRBJ1-2; CDR3: CASSWKLQGADYGYTF; DNA: TGTGCCAGCAGCTGGAAACTACAGGGGGCCGACTATGGCTACACCTTC
V: TRBV28; length: 14; size: NA; D: NA; J: TRBJ1-6; CDR3: CASSSRGRASPLHF; DNA: TGTGCCAGCAGTTCCCGGGGCCGGGCTTCACCCCTCCACTTT
V: TRBV4-2; length: 15; size: NA; D: TRBD1; J: TRBJ2-7; CDR3: CASSQPTGGSYEQYF; DNA: TGTGCCAGCAGCCAGCCGACAGGGGGCTCCTACGAGCAGTACTTC
V: TRBV6-1; length: 14; size: NA; D: NA; J: TRBJ2-2; CDR3: CASSELGNTGELFF; DNA: TGTGCCAGCAGTGAGCTGGGCAACACCGGGGAGCTGTTTTTT
V: TRBV7-7; length: 15; size: NA; D: TRBD1; J: TRBJ2-2; CDR3: CASSSGQGYTGELFF; DNA: TGTGCCAGCAGCTCGGGACAGGGGTACACCGGGGAGCTGTTTTTT
V: TRBV6-6; length: 14; size: NA; D: NA; J: TRBJ2-3; CDR3: CASSYTVSTDTQYF; DNA: TGTGCCAGCAGTTACACCGTTAGCACAGATACGCAGTATTTT
V: TRBV5-1; length: 13; size: NA; D: TRBD2; J: TRBJ2-1; CDR3: CASSLNREGEQFF; DNA: TGCGCCAGCAGCTTGAACCGGGAGGGCGAGCAGTTCTTC
V: TRBV7-6; length: 15; size: NA; D: TRBD2; J: TRBJ2-5; CDR3: CASSLASGRMETQYF; DNA: TGTGCCAGCAGCTTAGCTAGCGGGAGGATGGAGACCCAGTACTTC
V: TRBV7-9; length: 14; size: NA; D: TRBD1; J: TRBJ2-1; CDR3: CASSFDRGWDEQFF; DNA: TGTGCCAGCAGCTTCGACAGGGGATGGGATGAGCAGTTCTTC
V: TRBV7-7; length: 19; size: NA; D: NA; J: TRBJ2-2; CDR3: CASSLAPARGATPAGELFF; DNA: TGTGCTAGCAGCTTAGCACCGGCCCGGGGGGCCACACCCGCCGGGGAGCTGTTTTTT
V: TRBV6-2/TRBV6-3; length: 19; size: NA; D: NA; J: TRBJ1-1; CDR3: CASSRPSQQGGDMNTEAFF; DNA: TGTGCCAGCAGTCGTCCCTCCCAACAGGGTGGGGACATGAACACTGAAGCTTTCTTT
V: TRBV10-3; length: 14; size: NA; D: NA; J: TRBJ2-7; CDR3: CAIVSGTYPYEQYF; DNA: TGTGCCATCGTTTCAGGGACTTACCCCTACGAGCAGTACTTC
V: TRBV27; length: 15; size: NA; D: TRBD1; J: TRBJ1-1; CDR3: CASSPNQGEITEAFF; DNA: TGTGCCAGCAGTCCGAATCAGGGGGAGATCACTGAAGCTTTCTTT
V: TRBV5-1; length: 15; size: NA; D: NA; J: TRBJ2-7; CDR3: CASSLPRAPAREQYF; DNA: TGCGCCAGCAGTTTACCCCGGGCCCCAGCTCGCGAGCAGTACTTC
V: TRBV5-1; length: 14; size: NA; D: TRBD2; J: TRBJ2-1; CDR3: CASSPGLERNEQFF; DNA: TGCGCCAGCAGCCCCGGACTAGAGAGGAATGAGCAGTTCTTC
V: TRBV28; length: 14; size: NA; D: TRBD1; J: TRBJ1-1; CDR3: CASSTGATNTEAFF; DNA: TGTGCCAGCAGCACAGGGGCTACTAACACTGAAGCTTTCTTT
V: TRBV7-2; length: 16; size: NA; D: TRBD2; J: TRBJ2-5; CDR3: CASSLSSGRGQETQYF; DNA: TGTGCCAGCAGCTTGTCTAGCGGGAGGGGACAAGAGACCCAGTACTTC
V: TRBV24-1; length: 19; size: NA; D: TRBD2; J: TRBJ2-3; CDR3: CATSDPASGRAASTDTQYF; DNA: TGTGCCACCAGTGATCCGGCTAGCGGGAGGGCCGCAAGCACAGATACGCAGTATTTT
V: TRBV7-2; length: 14; size: NA; D: NA; J: TRBJ2-2; CDR3: CASSRQTNTGELFF; DNA: TGTGCCAGCAGCCGCCAGACGAACACCGGGGAGCTGTTTTTT
V: TRBV3-1/TRBV3-2; length: 18; size: NA; D: TRBD1; J: TRBJ2-7; CDR3: CASSQDRAPRQGAYEQYF; DNA: TGTGCCAGCAGCCAAGATCGGGCCCCCCGACAGGGGGCGTACGAGCAGTACTTC
V: TRBV24-1; length: 13; size: NA; D: NA; J: TRBJ1-1; CDR3: CATRSQGQTEAFF; DNA: TGTGCCACCCGTTCTCAGGGGCAAACTGAAGCTTTCTTT
V: TRBV6-5; length: 14; size: NA; D: NA; J: TRBJ1-6; CDR3: CASRRQDPNSPLHF; DNA: TGTGCCAGCAGACGACAGGACCCTAATTCACCCCTCCACTTT
V: TRBV11-2; length: 17; size: NA; D: TRBD2; J: TRBJ2-1; CDR3: CASSLGTSGRAGNEQFF; DNA: TGTGCCAGCAGCTTAGGCACTAGCGGGAGGGCCGGTAATGAGCAGTTCTTC
V: TRBV9; length: 14; size: NA; D: TRBD1; J: TRBJ1-2; CDR3: CASSVVPTGGDYTF; DNA: TGTGCCAGCAGCGTAGTACCAACAGGGGGTGACTACACCTTC
V: TRBV2; length: 14; size: NA; D: NA; J: TRBJ1-1; CDR3: CASSAQQGKTEAFF; DNA: TGTGCCAGCAGCGCCCAACAGGGTAAGACTGAAGCTTTCTTT
V: TRBV5-5; length: 15; size: NA; D: NA; J: TRBJ1-2; CDR3: CASSLDSALIYGYTF; DNA: TGTGCCAGCAGCTTGGACAGCGCACTTATTTATGGCTACACCTTC
V: TRBV14; length: 17; size: NA; D: TRBD2; J: TRBJ2-3; CDR3: CASSQDGTSGMRDTQYF; DNA: TGTGCCAGCAGCCAAGACGGGACTAGCGGGATGAGAGATACGCAGTATTTT